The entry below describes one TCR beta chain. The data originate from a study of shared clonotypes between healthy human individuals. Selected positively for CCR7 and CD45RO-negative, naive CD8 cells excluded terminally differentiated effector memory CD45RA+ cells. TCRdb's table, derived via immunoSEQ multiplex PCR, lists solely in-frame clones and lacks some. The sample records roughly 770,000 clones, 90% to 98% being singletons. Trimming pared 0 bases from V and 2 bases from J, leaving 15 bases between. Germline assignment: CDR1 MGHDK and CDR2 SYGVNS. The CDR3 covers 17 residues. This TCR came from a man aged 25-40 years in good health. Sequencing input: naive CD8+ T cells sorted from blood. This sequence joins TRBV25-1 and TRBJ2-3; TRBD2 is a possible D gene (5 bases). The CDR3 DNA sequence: TGTGCCAGCAGTGAATATAGTGCTAGCAGCACCACAGATACGCAGTATTTT. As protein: CASSEYSASSTTDTQYF.